The clone carrying this T cell receptor beta chain appeared once. The method was immunoSEQ multiplex PCR; TCRdb's version includes in-frame clones alone and lacks a portion of them. This sample carries 200,000 to 300,000 clones, roughly 90% of them seen once, and the ten largest clones take 0.7%. This sample was included in a study of blood T cell repertoires in COVID-19. This CDR3 is 17 amino acids long. J lost 3 bases, V lost 2 bases, and 9 bases had no gene match. From germline, CDR1 is SGHTA and CDR2 FQGNSA. This chain links TRBV7-2 with TRBJ2-3, with 9 bases fitting TRBD2. The sequence derives from a human donor in a cohort sampled during active COVID-19. Sequenced input: peripheral blood. CDR3 region: CASSLKFGGGATDTQYF. CDR3 nucleotides: TGTGCCAGCAGCTTAAAATTTGGCGGGGGGGCGACAGATACGCAGTATTTT.